This T cell receptor beta chain was obtained from a study of identical twins. Study observations and caveats: Out-of-frame TCR alpha sharing in monozygotic twins exceeded recombination model predictions. The abundant beta clonotypes from cord blood had fewer insertions, and memory repertoires had none of this.

This clonotype was found a few times. Its specificity is not known. V lost 1 base to trimming and J lost 1 base, with 9 bases between them. This CDR3 is 15 amino acids long. The V gene's germline CDR1 is SGHTA and CDR2 FQGNSA. A universal primer site arose from template switching, and cDNA bore unique molecular identifiers. MiXCR was run by TCRdb on the 5' RACE reads, yielding one entry per CDR3 protein. The sample contains 250,000 or so distinct CDR3 sequences, over 9.5% of which appear only once. These data were likewise used in another study, on yellow fever vaccine responses in identical twins. That source notes: Twins' vaccine T cell responses reportedly seemed partly convergent and partly personalized.

This chain joins TRBV7-2 and TRBJ2-3; no clear D gene. This sequence originates from a woman between 18 and 29 years old in good health. The source material was memory (CD45RO+) T cells sorted from blood. The CDR3 region has the DNA TGTGCCAGCAGCTTAGAAGGCGGACGCACAGATACGCAGTATTTT. Amino acids: CASSLEGGRTDTQYF.